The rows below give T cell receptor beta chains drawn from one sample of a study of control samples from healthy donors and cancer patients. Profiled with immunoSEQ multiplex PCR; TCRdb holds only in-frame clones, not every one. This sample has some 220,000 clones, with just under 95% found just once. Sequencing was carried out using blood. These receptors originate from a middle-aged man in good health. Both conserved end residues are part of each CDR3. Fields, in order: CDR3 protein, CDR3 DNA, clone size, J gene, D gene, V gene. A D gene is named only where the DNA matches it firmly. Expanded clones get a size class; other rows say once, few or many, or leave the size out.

CDR3 protein: CASSPGQAYNSPLHF
CDR3 DNA: TGTGCCAGCAGCCCGGGACAGGCGTATAATTCACCCCTCCACTTT
clone size: once
J gene: TRBJ1-6
D gene: TRBD1
V gene: TRBV7-6

CDR3 protein: CASSYASDRGGEKLFF
CDR3 DNA: TGTGCCAGCAGTTATGCTAGCGACCGTGGCGGTGAAAAACTGTTTTTT
clone size: -
J gene: TRBJ1-4
D gene: -
V gene: TRBV6-5

CDR3 protein: CASSFQGSNEQFF
CDR3 DNA: TGTGCCAGCAGCTTCCAGGGTAGCAATGAGCAGTTCTTC
clone size: -
J gene: TRBJ2-1
D gene: -
V gene: TRBV21-1

CDR3 protein: CASMAGFYGYTF
CDR3 DNA: TGTGCCAGTATGGCGGGATTCTATGGCTACACCTTC
clone size: few
J gene: TRBJ1-2
D gene: -
V gene: TRBV19

CDR3 protein: CASSARHRGQSGETQYF
CDR3 DNA: TGTGCCAGCAGCGCCCGTCATAGGGGGCAATCTGGGGAGACCCAGTACTTC
clone size: -
J gene: TRBJ2-5
D gene: TRBD1
V gene: TRBV2

CDR3 protein: CASSRSSQAVYGYTF
CDR3 DNA: TGTGCCAGCAGTAGATCGAGCCAGGCGGTCTATGGCTACACCTTC
clone size: -
J gene: TRBJ1-2
D gene: -
V gene: TRBV28

CDR3 protein: CATGDRVAGNTIYF
CDR3 DNA: TGTGCCACCGGGGACAGGGTCGCCGGAAACACCATATATTTT
clone size: -
J gene: TRBJ1-3
D gene: TRBD1
V gene: TRBV2

CDR3 protein: CATRPGTGAPSTEAFF
CDR3 DNA: TGTGCCACCAGACCTGGGACAGGGGCCCCGAGCACTGAAGCTTTCTTT
clone size: -
J gene: TRBJ1-1
D gene: TRBD1
V gene: TRBV24-1

CDR3 protein: CASSYQGTNEKLFF
CDR3 DNA: TGCGCCAGCAGCTACCAAGGAACTAATGAAAAACTGTTTTTT
clone size: -
J gene: TRBJ1-4
D gene: -
V gene: TRBV5-1

CDR3 protein: CASSSQGAGQPQHF
CDR3 DNA: TGTGCCAGCAGCTCGCAGGGGGCCGGTCAGCCCCAGCATTTT
clone size: -
J gene: TRBJ1-5
D gene: TRBD1
V gene: TRBV5-5

CDR3 protein: CATNSGGGHQPQHF
CDR3 DNA: TGTGCCACCAATTCTGGGGGGGGGCATCAGCCCCAGCATTTT
clone size: -
J gene: TRBJ1-5
D gene: -
V gene: TRBV15

CDR3 protein: CASWDGANVLTF
CDR3 DNA: TGTGCCAGCTGGGACGGGGCCAACGTCCTGACTTTC
clone size: -
J gene: TRBJ2-6
D gene: -
V gene: TRBV2

CDR3 protein: CASSSPGRGDGYTF
CDR3 DNA: TGTGCCAGCAGCTCTCCCGGGAGGGGCGATGGCTACACCTTC
clone size: -
J gene: TRBJ1-2
D gene: -
V gene: TRBV5-6

CDR3 protein: CASSSPRGSGNTIYF
CDR3 DNA: TGTGCCAGCAGCTCCCCCAGGGGCTCTGGAAACACCATATATTTT
clone size: -
J gene: TRBJ1-3
D gene: -
V gene: TRBV7-9

CDR3 protein: CASSLQGNTEAFF
CDR3 DNA: TGTGCCAGCAGCCTACAGGGGAACACTGAAGCTTTCTTT
clone size: once
J gene: TRBJ1-1
D gene: -
V gene: TRBV3-1/TRBV3-2

CDR3 protein: CASSYRTTGGTEAFF
CDR3 DNA: TGTGCCAGCAGTTACCGCACGACAGGGGGCACTGAAGCTTTCTTT
clone size: -
J gene: TRBJ1-1
D gene: TRBD1
V gene: TRBV6-5

CDR3 protein: CASRLAGAHGNEQFF
CDR3 DNA: TGTGCCAGCAGACTAGCGGGGGCCCATGGGAATGAGCAGTTCTTC
clone size: -
J gene: TRBJ2-1
D gene: TRBD2
V gene: TRBV27

CDR3 protein: CASSLGWGTDTQYF
CDR3 DNA: TGCGCCAGCAGCTTGGGGTGGGGCACAGATACGCAGTATTTT
clone size: -
J gene: TRBJ2-3
D gene: -
V gene: TRBV5-1

CDR3 protein: CASSQGLRETQYF
CDR3 DNA: TGCGCCAGCAGCCAGGGACTGCGGGAGACCCAGTACTTC
clone size: -
J gene: TRBJ2-5
D gene: -
V gene: TRBV4-3

CDR3 protein: CASSLKGAYEQYF
CDR3 DNA: TGTGCCAGCAGCTTGAAGGGGGCCTACGAGCAGTACTTC
clone size: few
J gene: TRBJ2-7
D gene: -
V gene: TRBV5-5

CDR3 protein: CASSLLGGAGSTEAFF
CDR3 DNA: TGTGCCAGCAGTTTATTGGGGGGGGCTGGGAGCACTGAAGCTTTCTTT
clone size: -
J gene: TRBJ1-1
D gene: -
V gene: TRBV28

CDR3 protein: CASSPIGYRDEKLFF
CDR3 DNA: TGTGCCAGCAGCCCAATAGGGTATAGGGACGAAAAACTGTTTTTT
clone size: -
J gene: TRBJ1-4
D gene: -
V gene: TRBV9

CDR3 protein: CASKTSGAPNEQFF
CDR3 DNA: TGTGCCAGTAAGACTAGCGGGGCTCCCAATGAGCAGTTCTTC
clone size: -
J gene: TRBJ2-1
D gene: TRBD2
V gene: TRBV27

CDR3 protein: CASSLAPGPGNTIYF
CDR3 DNA: TGTGCCAGCAGCTTAGCCCCAGGGCCTGGAAACACCATATATTTT
clone size: once
J gene: TRBJ1-3
D gene: -
V gene: TRBV7-9

CDR3 protein: CATSPPRQMNTEAFF
CDR3 DNA: TGTGCCACCAGCCCCCCGCGGCAGATGAACACTGAAGCTTTCTTT
clone size: -
J gene: TRBJ1-1
D gene: -
V gene: TRBV15

CDR3 protein: CASSESIGVTEAFF
CDR3 DNA: TGCGCCAGCAGTGAGAGTATAGGGGTCACTGAAGCTTTCTTT
clone size: -
J gene: TRBJ1-1
D gene: -
V gene: TRBV10-2

CDR3 protein: CASTNGPSVYGYTF
CDR3 DNA: TGTGCCAGCACTAACGGACCCAGTGTCTATGGCTACACCTTC
clone size: -
J gene: TRBJ1-2
D gene: -
V gene: TRBV6-5

CDR3 protein: CASTQMFGGLGYTF
CDR3 DNA: TGTGCCAGCACCCAGATGTTCGGGGGGCTCGGCTACACCTTC
clone size: -
J gene: TRBJ1-2
D gene: -
V gene: TRBV28

CDR3 protein: CASSPTGQSGYNEQFF
CDR3 DNA: TGTGCCAGCAGTCCGACGGGACAGAGCGGGTACAATGAGCAGTTCTTC
clone size: -
J gene: TRBJ2-1
D gene: -
V gene: TRBV28

CDR3 protein: CASSKSNTYNEQFF
CDR3 DNA: TGTGCCAGCAGTAAGTCGAACACCTACAATGAGCAGTTCTTC
clone size: -
J gene: TRBJ2-1
D gene: -
V gene: TRBV6-6

CDR3 protein: CASSYEYLAGGSAEQFF
CDR3 DNA: TGTGCCAGCAGTTACGAATATCTAGCGGGGGGCTCTGCTGAGCAGTTCTTC
clone size: -
J gene: TRBJ2-1
D gene: TRBD2
V gene: TRBV6-2/TRBV6-3

CDR3 protein: CASSFIGTGGPLAGNTIYF
CDR3 DNA: TGTGCCAGCAGTTTTATTGGGACAGGGGGCCCTCTCGCTGGAAACACCATATATTTT
clone size: -
J gene: TRBJ1-3
D gene: TRBD1
V gene: TRBV27

CDR3 protein: CASAPSQATNEKLFF
CDR3 DNA: TGCGCCAGCGCCCCATCCCAAGCAACTAATGAAAAACTGTTTTTT
clone size: -
J gene: TRBJ1-4
D gene: -
V gene: TRBV5-1

CDR3 protein: CASSSLTGLKPQHF
CDR3 DNA: TGCGCCAGCAGCTCTCTGACAGGGCTAAAGCCCCAGCATTTT
clone size: -
J gene: TRBJ1-5
D gene: TRBD1
V gene: TRBV4-1

CDR3 protein: CASSSRDPGETQYF
CDR3 DNA: TGTGCCAGCAGCTCCCGGGACCCCGGGGAGACCCAGTACTTC
clone size: -
J gene: TRBJ2-5
D gene: -
V gene: TRBV5-5

CDR3 protein: CASSRGTDTDTQYF
CDR3 DNA: TGTGCCAGCAGCCGAGGTACAGACACAGATACGCAGTATTTT
clone size: once
J gene: TRBJ2-3
D gene: -
V gene: TRBV11-2

CDR3 protein: CASSVGLAGGNEQFF
CDR3 DNA: TGTGCCAGCAGCGTGGGACTAGCGGGGGGAAATGAGCAGTTCTTC
clone size: -
J gene: TRBJ2-1
D gene: TRBD2
V gene: TRBV7-9

CDR3 protein: CASSSGEESPLHF
CDR3 DNA: TGTGCCAGCAGCTCTGGGGAGGAATCACCCCTCCACTTT
clone size: -
J gene: TRBJ1-6
D gene: -
V gene: TRBV2

CDR3 protein: CATRLAGTSGVETQYF
CDR3 DNA: TGTGCCACCAGGTTGGCCGGGACTAGCGGGGTAGAGACCCAGTACTTC
clone size: few
J gene: TRBJ2-5
D gene: TRBD2
V gene: TRBV28

CDR3 protein: CASSPGQVGTNEKLFF
CDR3 DNA: TGTGCCAGCTCACCAGGACAGGTCGGGACTAATGAAAAACTGTTTTTT
clone size: -
J gene: TRBJ1-4
D gene: TRBD1
V gene: TRBV18

CDR3 protein: CASSPGQAGLSGNTIYF
CDR3 DNA: TGTGCCAGCAGTCCGGGACAGGCAGGCCTCTCTGGAAACACCATATATTTT
clone size: -
J gene: TRBJ1-3
D gene: TRBD1
V gene: TRBV28

CDR3 protein: CASSLGPGQTDTGELFF
CDR3 DNA: TGCGCCAGCAGCTTGGGTCCGGGACAAACGGATACCGGGGAGCTGTTTTTT
clone size: -
J gene: TRBJ2-2
D gene: -
V gene: TRBV5-1

CDR3 protein: CASTGQGSTEAFF
CDR3 DNA: TGTGCCAGCACGGGACAGGGAAGTACTGAAGCTTTCTTT
clone size: -
J gene: TRBJ1-1
D gene: TRBD1
V gene: TRBV12-3/TRBV12-4

CDR3 protein: CASSLRGGALGFSGNTIYF
CDR3 DNA: TGTGCCAGCAGTCTCCGGGGAGGGGCCTTGGGTTTTTCTGGAAACACCATATATTTT
clone size: -
J gene: TRBJ1-3
D gene: -
V gene: TRBV28

CDR3 protein: CASSLPSRGGFRTDTQYF
CDR3 DNA: TGTGCCAGCAGCTTACCCAGCCGGGGGGGCTTCCGCACAGATACGCAGTATTTT
clone size: -
J gene: TRBJ2-3
D gene: TRBD2
V gene: TRBV11-2

CDR3 protein: CATSREQDNSPLHF
CDR3 DNA: TGTGCCACCAGCAGAGAACAGGATAATTCACCCCTCCACTTT
clone size: -
J gene: TRBJ1-6
D gene: -
V gene: TRBV15

CDR3 protein: CASSSPGQGLVAYGYTF
CDR3 DNA: TGTGCCAGCAGCTCACCGGGACAGGGATTAGTGGCCTATGGCTACACCTTC
clone size: -
J gene: TRBJ1-2
D gene: TRBD1
V gene: TRBV9

CDR3 protein: CASSPPSSYEQYF
CDR3 DNA: TGTGCCAGCTCACCACCGAGCTCCTACGAGCAGTACTTC
clone size: -
J gene: TRBJ2-7
D gene: -
V gene: TRBV18

CDR3 protein: CASSLYRDRSYEQYF
CDR3 DNA: TGCGCCAGCAGCTTGTACCGGGACAGGTCCTACGAGCAGTACTTC
clone size: -
J gene: TRBJ2-7
D gene: TRBD1
V gene: TRBV5-1

CDR3 protein: CASSLSMRSNNSPLHF
CDR3 DNA: TGTGCCAGCTCACTCTCCATGCGTTCGAATAATTCACCCCTCCACTTT
clone size: -
J gene: TRBJ1-6
D gene: -
V gene: TRBV18

CDR3 protein: CASSLVGSGNTIYF
CDR3 DNA: TGCGCCAGCAGCTTAGTAGGCTCTGGAAACACCATATATTTT
clone size: -
J gene: TRBJ1-3
D gene: -
V gene: TRBV5-1

CDR3 protein: CASSRTGGDYGYTF
CDR3 DNA: TGCGCCAGCAGCCGGACAGGGGGCGACTATGGCTACACCTTC
clone size: once
J gene: TRBJ1-2
D gene: TRBD1
V gene: TRBV5-1

CDR3 protein: CSVDRTSGDQPQHF
CDR3 DNA: TGCAGCGTCGACCGGACGTCTGGGGATCAGCCCCAGCATTTT
clone size: -
J gene: TRBJ1-5
D gene: -
V gene: TRBV29-1

CDR3 protein: CASSYSTNSYGYTF
CDR3 DNA: TGTGCCAGCAGTTACTCTACGAATTCTTATGGCTACACCTTC
clone size: once
J gene: TRBJ1-2
D gene: -
V gene: TRBV6-5

CDR3 protein: CASSFGQGNYGYTF
CDR3 DNA: TGTGCCAGCAGTTTCGGACAGGGTAACTATGGCTACACCTTC
clone size: -
J gene: TRBJ1-2
D gene: TRBD1
V gene: TRBV27

CDR3 protein: CSAHWGNTIYF
CDR3 DNA: TGCAGTGCTCATTGGGGAAACACCATATATTTT
clone size: -
J gene: TRBJ1-3
D gene: -
V gene: TRBV20-1

CDR3 protein: CASSLSQGRITEAFF
CDR3 DNA: TGTGCCAGCAGCTTGTCTCAGGGGCGGATCACGGAAGCTTTCTTT
clone size: once
J gene: TRBJ1-1
D gene: -
V gene: TRBV5-5